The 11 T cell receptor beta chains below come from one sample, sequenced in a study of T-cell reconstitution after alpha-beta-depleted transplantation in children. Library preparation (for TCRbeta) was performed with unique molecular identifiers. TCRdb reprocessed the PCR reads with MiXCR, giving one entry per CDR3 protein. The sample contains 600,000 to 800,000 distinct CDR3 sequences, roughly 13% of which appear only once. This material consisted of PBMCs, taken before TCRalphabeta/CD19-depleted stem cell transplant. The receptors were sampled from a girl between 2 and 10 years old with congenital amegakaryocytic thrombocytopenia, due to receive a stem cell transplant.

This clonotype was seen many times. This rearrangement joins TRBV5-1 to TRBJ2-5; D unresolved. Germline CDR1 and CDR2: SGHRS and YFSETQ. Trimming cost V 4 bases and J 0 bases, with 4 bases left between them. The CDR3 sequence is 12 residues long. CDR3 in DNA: TGCGCCAGCAGCCAGGACCAAGAGACCCAGTACTTC. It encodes CASSQDQETQYF.

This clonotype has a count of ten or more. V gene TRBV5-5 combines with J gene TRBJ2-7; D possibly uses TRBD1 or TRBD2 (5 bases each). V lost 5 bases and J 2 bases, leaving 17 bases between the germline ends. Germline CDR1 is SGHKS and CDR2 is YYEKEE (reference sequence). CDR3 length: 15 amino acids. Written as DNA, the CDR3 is TGTGCCAGCAGTTGGGGGAGCGGCCCCACCTACGAGCAGTACTTC. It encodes CASSWGSGPTYEQYF.

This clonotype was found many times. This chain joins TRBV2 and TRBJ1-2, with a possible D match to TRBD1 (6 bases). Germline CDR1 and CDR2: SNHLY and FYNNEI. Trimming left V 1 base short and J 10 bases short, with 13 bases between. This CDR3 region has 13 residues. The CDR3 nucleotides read TGTGCCAGCAGTGAAGGGAGGACAGTCACCTACACCTTC. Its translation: CASSEGRTVTYTF.

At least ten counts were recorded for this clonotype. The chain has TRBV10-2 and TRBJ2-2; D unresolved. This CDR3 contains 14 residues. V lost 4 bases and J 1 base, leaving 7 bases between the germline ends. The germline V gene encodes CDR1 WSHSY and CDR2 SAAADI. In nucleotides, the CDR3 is TGCGCCAGCAGTGGTTCTTTGAACACCGGGGAGCTGTTTTTT. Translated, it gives CASSGSLNTGELFF.

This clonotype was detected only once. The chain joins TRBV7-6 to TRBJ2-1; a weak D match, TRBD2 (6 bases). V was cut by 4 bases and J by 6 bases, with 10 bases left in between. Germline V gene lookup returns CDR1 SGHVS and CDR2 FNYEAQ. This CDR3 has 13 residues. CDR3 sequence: CASSSGTFNEQFF. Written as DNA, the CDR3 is TGTGCCAGCAGCTCCGGGACTTTCAATGAGCAGTTCTTC.

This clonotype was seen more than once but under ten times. CDR3 bases: TGCAGTGCTAATCTGATAAGTGCAGGCAGGACGCAAGAGACCCAGTACTTC. Protein sequence: CSANLISAGRTQETQYF. The rearrangement links TRBV20-1 to TRBJ2-5; the D is unclear. Germline-derived CDR1 and CDR2 are DFQATT and SNEGSKA (reference sequence). The CDR3 totals 17 residues. Trimming left V 4 bases short and J 2 bases short, with 23 bases between.

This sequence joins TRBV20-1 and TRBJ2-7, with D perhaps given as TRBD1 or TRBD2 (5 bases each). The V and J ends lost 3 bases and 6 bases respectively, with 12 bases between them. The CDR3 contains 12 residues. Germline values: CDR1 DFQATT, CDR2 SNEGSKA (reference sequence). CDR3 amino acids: CSASLGDREQYF. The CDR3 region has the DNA TGCAGTGCTAGCTTAGGGGACCGCGAGCAGTACTTC.

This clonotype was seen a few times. The CDR3 region has the DNA TGTGCCAGCAGTTCGGGGGGCGAGGAGCTGTTTTTT. It codes for CASSSGGEELFF. The V gene is TRBV12-3 or TRBV12-4, the J gene TRBJ2-2; tentatively, D is TRBD2 (7 bases). The V end was cut by 4 bases, the J end by 10 bases, with 10 bases between. The CDR3 runs 12 residues.

Here the CDR3 reads CSAGDWGPREKLFF. Here the CDR3 DNA reads TGCAGTGCCGGAGACTGGGGACCAAGGGAAAAACTGTTTTTT. V usage is TRBV20-1 and J usage is TRBJ1-4, with a weak D call TRBD1 (5 bases). The CDR3 covers 14 residues. The ends were cut back, 6 bases at V and 8 bases at J, with 19 bases in the middle. In germline, CDR1 is DFQATT, CDR2 SNEGSKA (reference sequence).

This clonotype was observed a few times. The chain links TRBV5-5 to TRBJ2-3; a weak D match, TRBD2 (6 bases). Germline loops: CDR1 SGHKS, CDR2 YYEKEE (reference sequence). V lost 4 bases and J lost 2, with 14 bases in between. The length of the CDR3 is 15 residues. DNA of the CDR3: TGTGCCAGCAGCCGCTGGAGGGCGAACACAGATACGCAGTATTTT. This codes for CASSRWRANTDTQYF.

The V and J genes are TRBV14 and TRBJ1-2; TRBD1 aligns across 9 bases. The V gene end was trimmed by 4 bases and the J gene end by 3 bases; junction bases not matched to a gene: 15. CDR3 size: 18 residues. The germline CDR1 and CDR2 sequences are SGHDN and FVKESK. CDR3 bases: TGTGCCAGCAGCCCCCGAAGCTCCGGGACAGGGATTGACTATGGCTACACCTTC. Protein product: CASSPRSSGTGIDYGYTF.